This T cell receptor (beta chain) was sequenced during a study of T-cell memory formation after mild COVID-19. Study-wide results and caveats: CM and EM subsets held most contracting CD4+ clones; EMRA held CD8+ ones.

TCRdb redid the calling of the 5' RACE reads with MiXCR, one entry per CDR3 protein. The sample shows about 13,000 distinct CDR3 sequences, around 11% of them seen only once. This clonotype was seen ten or more times. The antigen remains undetermined. The TCR was taken from an adult woman who had mild COVID-19 (a few samples of this study predate the infection). Cell type and time point are not known. What was sequenced was PBMCs or a T cell subset sorted from them (not recorded which).

The CDR3 region is CASSQDLGHNEQFF. The DNA for the CDR3 is TGTGCCAGCAGCCAAGATCTGGGGCATAATGAGCAGTTCTTC. J is TRBJ2-1 and V is TRBV3-1; D might be TRBD1 (5 bases). This CDR3 comprises 14 residues. Trimming shortened V by 0 bases and J by 7 bases, and 10 bases separated the two germline ends. CDR1 and CDR2 from the germline V gene are LGHDT and YNNKEL (reference sequence).